The 25 T cell receptor beta chains given below trace back to one sample, sequenced in a study of shared clonotypes between healthy human individuals. Clones were sequenced by immunoSEQ multiplex PCR, and TCRdb holds only the in-frame ones, with some missing. The sample lists about a million clones, approximately 70% occurring once. The sequenced sample consisted of memory CD4+ T cells sorted from blood. The subset was: CD45RA-negative fraction. These receptor sequences come from a man between 18 and 29 years old in good health.

V and J are TRBV4-2 and TRBJ2-1, with 7 bases lining up with TRBD2. The J segment lost 0 bases and the V segment lost 4 bases, leaving 6 bases of the junction unmatched. CDR3 size: 16 residues. Germline V gives CDR1 LGHNA, CDR2 YNFKEQ. CDR3 bases: TGTGCCAGCAGCCGTTTACTAGCGAGCTCCTACAATGAGCAGTTCTTC. Amino acid sequence: CASSRLLASSYNEQFF.

The chain carries TRBV28 and TRBJ1-2, with D possibly being TRBD1 (5 bases). V was trimmed by 7 bases and J by 2 bases, leaving 8 bases between them. This CDR3 region has 12 residues. Germline CDR1 and CDR2: MDHEN and SYDVKM. In DNA form, the CDR3 reads TGTGCCAGCATGGGGGGGAACTATGGCTACACCTTC. Translating gives CASMGGNYGYTF.

V and J are TRBV7-6 and TRBJ2-5, with TRBD2 matching 9 bases. J was trimmed by 2 bases and V by 1 base; bases with no gene match: 5. There are 16 residues in the CDR3. Germline-derived CDR1 and CDR2 are SGHVS and FNYEAQ. The CDR3 loop reads CASSLGIAGAQETQYF. The CDR3 region has the DNA TGTGCCAGCAGCTTAGGAATAGCGGGGGCACAAGAGACCCAGTACTTC.

This clone has just a few counts. Other DNA sequences of this sample code for an identical CDR3. The genes are TRBV6-1 and TRBJ1-2, with a tentative D call TRBD1 (6 bases). V lost 7 bases and J 0 bases, leaving 12 bases between the germline ends. CDR3 length: 14 residues. CDR1 and CDR2 from the germline V gene are MNHNS and SASEGT. The CDR3 here is CASKDTGTNYGYTF. The CDR3 region has the DNA TGTGCCAGCAAAGATACAGGGACTAACTATGGCTACACCTTC.

This chain joins TRBV23-1 and TRBJ2-1; 14 positions agree with TRBD2. TRBV23-1 is designated an ORF whose function remains uncertain. Germline trimming cut 2 bases from V and 4 bases from J; bases unmatched to any gene: 4. This CDR3 region has 17 residues. CDR3 DNA: TGCGCCAGCAGTCAACCAGGACTAGCGGGAGGTTACAATGAGCAGTTCTTC. Its translation is CASSQPGLAGGYNEQFF.

This clone was seen only a few times. This sequence joins TRBV6-5 and TRBJ2-5; D unresolved. The germline V and J ends were trimmed by 6 bases and 5 bases, with 19 bases remaining between them. CDR1 MNHEY and CDR2 SVGAGI come from the germline V gene. CDR3 size: 15 residues. CDR3 nucleotides: TGTGCCAGCAGCCCCTCCCTACTACAGAAGGAGACCCAGTACTTC. This encodes CASSPSLLQKETQYF.

This chain connects TRBV7-9 to TRBJ1-6, with 7 bases matching TRBD1. J was trimmed by 10 bases and V by 2 bases; bases with no gene match: 5. Germline CDR1 SEHNR, CDR2 FQNEAQ (reference sequence). This CDR3 comprises 14 residues. CDR3 in amino acids: CASSLQGEGSPLHF. The CDR3 nucleotides are TGTGCCAGCAGCTTACAGGGGGAAGGCTCACCCCTCCACTTT.

V gene TRBV18 combines with J gene TRBJ2-7; 10 bases align to TRBD2. CDR1 is KGHSH, CDR2 LQKENI, per germline. V lost 6 bases and J lost 0; bases outside the gene matches: 17. The CDR3 sequence is 19 residues long. The CDR3 sequence is CASSQKRTSGQRDSYEQYF. The CDR3 DNA follows: TGTGCCAGCTCCCAAAAAAGGACTAGCGGCCAAAGGGACTCCTACGAGCAGTACTTC.

This chain links TRBV7-2 with TRBJ1-4; maybe TRBD1 (6 bases). With 1 base removed from V and 8 bases from J, the gap between germline ends came to 17 bases. The CDR3 covers 16 residues. Germline V gives CDR1 SGHTA, CDR2 FQGNSA. CDR3 region: CASSLDRKGVGEKLFF. The CDR3 DNA reads TGTGCCAGCAGCTTAGATCGAAAGGGGGTGGGCGAAAAACTGTTTTTT. Complete variable domain (other parts from reference TRBV7-2 and TRBJ1-4): GAGVSQSPSNKVTEKGKDVELRCDPISGHTALYWYRQSLGQGLEFLIYFQGNSAPDKSGLPSDRFSAERTGGSVSTLTIQRTQQEDSAVYLCASSLDRKGVGEKLFFGSGTQLSVL.

About this clone itself: The same CDR3 is also encoded by other DNA sequences in this sample. This rearrangement joins TRBV7-2 to TRBJ2-3; tentatively, D is TRBD1 (6 bases). The CDR3 is 15 residues long. V lost 1 base and J 0 bases, leaving 8 bases between the germline ends. CDR1 and CDR2 from the germline V gene are SGHTA and FQGNSA. The CDR3 here is CASSLGGPSTDTQYF. The DNA of the CDR3 is TGTGCCAGCAGCTTAGGGGGGCCAAGCACAGATACGCAGTATTTT. The full variable domain, rest sourced from reference TRBV7-2 and TRBJ2-3, is GAGVSQSPSNKVTEKGKDVELRCDPISGHTALYWYRQSLGQGLEFLIYFQGNSAPDKSGLPSDRFSAERTGGSVSTLTIQRTQQEDSAVYLCASSLGGPSTDTQYFGPGTRLTVL.

In its sample, this clone was seen many times. This same CDR3 is encoded by further DNA sequences in the sample. The chain links TRBV5-5 to TRBJ1-5; D not certain. The CDR3 consists of 13 residues. The V gene lost 4 bases and the J gene lost 5 bases, with 10 bases spanning the gap. Germline V gene sequence: CDR1 SGHKS, CDR2 YYEKEE (reference sequence). The DNA of the CDR3 is TGTGCCAGCAGCCAGCTATGGGATCAGCCCCAGCATTTT. Protein product: CASSQLWDQPQHF.

The rearrangement uses TRBV2 and TRBJ1-6, with 8 nucleotides matching TRBD1. There are 15 residues in the CDR3. Germline V gives CDR1 SNHLY, CDR2 FYNNEI. With 5 bases clipped from V and 10 bases from J, the junction kept 10 bases outside the gene matches. The CDR3 region is CASSLEQGDGSPLHF. As DNA, the CDR3 is TGTGCCAGCAGTCTCGAACAGGGGGATGGCTCACCCCTCCACTTT.

This rearrangement joins TRBV6-6 to TRBJ1-1; D gene unclear. In germline, CDR1 is MNHNY, CDR2 SVGAGI (reference sequence). The V gene lost 0 bases and the J gene lost 6 bases, with 8 bases spanning the gap. The CDR3 runs 13 residues. In DNA form, the CDR3 reads TGTGCCAGCAGTTACTCGATGGTTGCTGAAGCTTTCTTT. The encoded protein is CASSYSMVAEAFF.

The J gene is TRBJ2-3, the V gene TRBV11-2; the D gene is possibly TRBD2 (6 bases). The germline V gene encodes CDR1 SGHAT and CDR2 FQNNGV. The CDR3 consists of 13 residues. V was pared by 6 bases and J by 11 bases, with 18 bases between. CDR3 region: CASRQPGTGEQYF. CDR3 bases: TGTGCCAGCAGGCAGCCCGGGACGGGGGAGCAGTATTTT.

The CDR3 sequence is CASSQAWGLAAQETQYF. DNA for the CDR3: TGCGCCAGCAGCCAAGCTTGGGGACTAGCGGCACAAGAGACCCAGTACTTC. This chain connects TRBV4-1 to TRBJ2-5, with 11 bases aligning to TRBD2. The germline gives CDR1 MGHRA, CDR2 YSYEKL. The length of the CDR3 is 17 residues. V was pared by 1 base and J by 2 bases, with 6 bases of the junction left unmatched.

The chain uses TRBV27 and TRBJ2-7; TRBD1 aligns across 8 bases. Germline CDR1 MNHEY, CDR2 SMNVEV (reference sequence). V lost 3 bases to trimming and J lost 4 bases; unmatched junction nucleotides: 11. This CDR3 is 16 amino acids long. CDR3: CASSFNRGSNGYEQYF. The DNA for the CDR3 is TGTGCCAGCAGTTTTAACAGGGGGAGCAATGGGTACGAGCAGTACTTC.

The chain couples TRBV5-1 to TRBJ1-5; a weak D match, TRBD1 (6 bases). Germline loops: CDR1 SGHRS, CDR2 YFSETQ. There are 14 residues in the CDR3. The V end was cut by 4 bases, the J end by 3 bases, with 11 bases between. The CDR3 sequence is CASSATGFNQPQHF. In nucleotides, the CDR3 is TGCGCCAGCAGCGCGACAGGTTTCAATCAGCCCCAGCATTTT.

The chain recombines TRBV11-1 with TRBJ2-2, with 8 bases identical to TRBD1. Losses at the gene ends were 4 bases for V and 6 bases for J; bases not matched to a gene: 10. Germline CDR1 reads SGHAT; CDR2 reads FQDESV (reference sequence). The CDR3 sequence is 16 residues long. The chain's CDR3 is CASSSGTGFYAGELFF. In nucleotides, the CDR3 is TGTGCCAGCAGCTCCGGGACAGGTTTTTACGCCGGGGAGCTGTTTTTT.

This rearrangement joins TRBV10-3 to TRBJ2-5; 7 positions agree with TRBD1. The CDR3 totals 12 residues. Germline V lookup: CDR1 ENHRY, CDR2 SYGVKD. V dropped 8 bases and J dropped 4; count of bases not matched to a gene: 4. CDR3 sequence: CAIGDSLETQYF. CDR3 in DNA: TGTGCCATCGGGGACAGCCTAGAGACCCAGTACTTC.

The chain links TRBV6-5 to TRBJ2-7; tentatively, D is TRBD1 (6 bases). Trimming removed 4 bases from V and 5 bases from J, with 12 bases in between. The CDR3 extends over 13 amino acids. The germline V gene has CDR1 MNHEY and CDR2 SVGAGI. In nucleotides, the CDR3 is TGTGCCAGCAGTTCCCTGAACAGGGACGAGCAGTACTTC. Translated, it gives CASSSLNRDEQYF.

This chain joins TRBV21-1 and TRBJ1-6; TRBD1, the table's D call, lacks a check against the DNA. TRBV21-1 is designated a pseudogene. The CDR3 totals 17 residues. CDR3 in amino acids: CASSKGGQGRKGSPLHF. CDR3 nucleotide sequence: TGTGCCAGCAGCAAAGGGGGGCAGGGGCGGAAGGGTTCACCCCTCCACTTT.

The chain links TRBV2 to TRBJ2-7; TRBD1 aligns across 7 bases. This CDR3 is built from 13 residues. Trimming took 6 bases from V and 5 from J; bases not matched to a gene: 7. Germline assignment: CDR1 SNHLY and CDR2 FYNNEI. DNA for the CDR3: TGTGCCAGCAGCCGACAGGGAGTCAACGAGCAGTACTTC. Protein sequence: CASSRQGVNEQYF. The complete variable domain, with remaining parts taken from reference TRBV2 and TRBJ2-7, reads EPEVTQTPSHQVTQMGQEVILRCVPISNHLYFYWYRQILGQKVEFLVSFYNNEISEKSEIFDDQFSVERPDGSNFTLKIRSTKLEDSAMYFCASSRQGVNEQYFGPGTRLTVT.

The gene calls are TRBV27 and TRBJ2-3; D perhaps matches TRBD2 (5 bases). Germline V gene data show CDR1 as MNHEY and CDR2 as SMNVEV (reference sequence). The CDR3 contains 16 residues. V was cut by 1 base and J by 0 bases, with 11 bases left in between. CDR3: CASSLLGAGSTDTQYF. For the CDR3, the DNA is TGTGCCAGCAGTTTATTGGGCGCGGGTAGCACAGATACGCAGTATTTT.

The V call is TRBV2, the J call TRBJ1-1; 7 bases fit TRBD1. V lost 5 bases, J lost 4 bases, and 4 bases stayed unmatched. Germline assignment: CDR1 SNHLY and CDR2 FYNNEI. This CDR3 contains 13 residues. The CDR3 is CASSYAGGTEAFF. DNA for the CDR3: TGTGCCAGCAGTTATGCAGGGGGCACTGAAGCTTTCTTT.

The chain's CDR3 is CAWSLTLGYTF. The CDR3 nucleotides are TGTGCCTGGAGCCTGACATTGGGCTACACCTTC. J is TRBJ1-2 and V is TRBV30; D not resolved. CDR3 length: 11 amino acids. Germline lookup yields CDR1 GTSNPN and CDR2 SVGIG (reference sequence). V dropped 3 bases and J dropped 8 bases, with 10 bases sitting between them.